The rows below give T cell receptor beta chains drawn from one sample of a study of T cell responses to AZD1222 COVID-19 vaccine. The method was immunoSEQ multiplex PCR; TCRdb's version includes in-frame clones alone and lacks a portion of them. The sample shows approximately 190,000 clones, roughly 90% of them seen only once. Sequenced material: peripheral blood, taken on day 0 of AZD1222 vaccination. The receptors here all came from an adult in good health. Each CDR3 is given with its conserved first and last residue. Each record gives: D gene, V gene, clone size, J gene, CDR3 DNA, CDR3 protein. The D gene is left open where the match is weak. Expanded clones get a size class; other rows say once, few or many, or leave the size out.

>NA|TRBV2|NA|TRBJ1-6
TGTGCCAGCAGTGGGGGTGATCGGGGATATAATTCACCCCTCCACTTT
CASSGGDRGYNSPLHF
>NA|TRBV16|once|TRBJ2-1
TGTGCCAGCAGCCAATCCTCGCGCGGGGACTACAATGAGCAGTTCTTC
CASSQSSRGDYNEQFF
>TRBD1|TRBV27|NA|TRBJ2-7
TGTGCCAGCAGTTTATCAGGGGGCCCCTACGAGCAGTACTTC
CASSLSGGPYEQYF
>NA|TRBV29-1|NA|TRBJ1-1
TGCAGCGTTGGACTGCAGGGGTGGAACACTGAAGCTTTCTTT
CSVGLQGWNTEAFF
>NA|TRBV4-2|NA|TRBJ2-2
TGTGCCAGCAGCCAAGATGGAACCGGGGAGCTGTTTTTT
CASSQDGTGELFF
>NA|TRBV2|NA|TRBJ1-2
TGTGCCAGCAGCTTGGGTGGGGACGGCTACACCTTC
CASSLGGDGYTF
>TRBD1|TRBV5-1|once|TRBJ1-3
TGCGCCAGCAGCGCACAGGGGGCTGGAAACACCATATATTTT
CASSAQGAGNTIYF
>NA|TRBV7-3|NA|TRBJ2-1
TGTGCCAGCAGCTTCGTCGGCCAAGACAATGAGCAGTTCTTC
CASSFVGQDNEQFF
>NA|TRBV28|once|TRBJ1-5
TGTGCCAGCAGTTTGTACAATCAGCCCCAGCATTTT
CASSLYNQPQHF
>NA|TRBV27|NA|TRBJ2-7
TGTGCCAGCAGTTTCCGGGAAGGCTACGAGCAGTACTTC
CASSFREGYEQYF
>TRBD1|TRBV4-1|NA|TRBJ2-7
TGCGCCAGCAGCCAAGGACAGGGGCCTACCTACGAGCAGTACTTC
CASSQGQGPTYEQYF
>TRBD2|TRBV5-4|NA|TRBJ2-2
TGTGCCAGCAGCTTGGGCCTAGCGGGGAACACCGGGGAGCTGTTTTTT
CASSLGLAGNTGELFF
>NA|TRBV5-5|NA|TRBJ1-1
TGTGCCAGCAGCTTGCTTGTTGAGACAGAGGGGTATCGGAACACTGAAGCTTTCTTT
CASSLLVETEGYRNTEAFF
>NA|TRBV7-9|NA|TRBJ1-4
TGTGCCAGCAGCTTAGGCCGGGGGGCCGATGAAAAACTGTTTTTT
CASSLGRGADEKLFF